Following are 14 T cell receptor beta chains from one sample sequenced in a study of patients and donors after allogeneic stem cell transplantation. TCRdb re-called the RT-PCR reads with MiXCR, one entry per CDR3 protein. The repertoire has 190,000 or so distinct CDR3 sequences, roughly two fifths of them found once; the top ten carry under 14%. The sample comprised blood, either unsorted or a sorted T cell fraction (not recorded which). The receptors here all came from a human donor who was either an allogeneic HSCT recipient or a stem cell or donor lymphocyte infusion donor (not recorded which). It is not recorded whose cells these are; they may come from a transplant donor.

The gene calls are TRBV12-3 or TRBV12-4 and TRBJ1-1, with D possibly TRBD1 on 6 matching bases. The CDR3 is made up of 14 amino acids. V lost 0 bases and J lost 8, with 13 bases in between. Here the CDR3 reads CASSLARRQGEAFF. CDR3 coding DNA: TGTGCCAGCAGTTTAGCGCGCAGGCAGGGGGAAGCTTTCTTT.

The sample holds a few counts of this clonotype. This chain uses TRBV29-1 with TRBJ2-1; possibly TRBD1 for D (6 bases). This CDR3 is 12 amino acids long. The germline gives CDR1 SQVTM, CDR2 ANQGSEA. Trimming took 7 bases from V and 4 from J, leaving 11 bases between them. CDR3 sequence: CSGGHLYNEQFF. CDR3 DNA sequence: TGCAGCGGGGGACACCTTTACAATGAGCAGTTCTTC.

This clonotype came up a few times. The rearrangement joins TRBV4-1 to TRBJ1-2; D gene uncertain. CDR1 and CDR2 from the germline V gene are MGHRA and YSYEKL. V lost 0 bases and J lost 6, with 11 bases in between. CDR3 length: 14 amino acids. The DNA of the CDR3 is TGCGCCAGCAGCCAAGATTTGGCGATGGATGGCTACACCTTC. Protein sequence: CASSQDLAMDGYTF.

V usage is TRBV20-1 and J usage is TRBJ2-7; possibly TRBD1 or TRBD2 for D (5 bases each). Trimming cost V 1 base and J 0 bases, with 10 bases left between them. The CDR3 consists of 14 residues. Germline assignment: CDR1 DFQATT and CDR2 SNEGSKA (reference sequence). CDR3 sequence: CSARGGAGSYEQYF. The CDR3, as DNA: TGCAGTGCTAGAGGAGGGGCAGGCTCCTACGAGCAGTACTTC.

The V call is TRBV5-1, the J call TRBJ2-6; D not resolved. CDR3 length: 16 amino acids. CDR1 SGHRS and CDR2 YFSETQ come from the germline V gene. Trimming pared 1 base from V and 4 bases from J, leaving 12 bases between. The DNA of the CDR3 is TGCGCCAGCAGCTTGATCGGTGGTCAAGGGGCCAACGTCCTGACTTTC. Translated, it gives CASSLIGGQGANVLTF.

The sample holds a few counts of this clonotype. The rearrangement links TRBV6-1 to TRBJ2-1, with D perhaps TRBD1 (6 bases). Per germline, CDR1 MNHNS and CDR2 SASEGT. The CDR3 is 13 amino acids. The ends were cut back, 6 bases at V and 9 bases at J, with 15 bases in the middle. CDR3 sequence (DNA): TGTGCCAGCAGCGTACATGGACAGTCTGAGCAGTTCTTC. Its protein product is CASSVHGQSEQFF.

The chain employs TRBV7-2 and TRBJ1-5; no definite D call. Trimming took 5 bases from V and 2 from J, leaving 7 bases between them. The CDR3 covers 13 residues. Germline CDR1 is SGHTA and CDR2 is FQGNSA. CDR3 region: CASSINRNQPQHF. In DNA, the CDR3 is TGTGCCAGCAGCATTAACCGCAATCAGCCCCAGCATTTT.

This clonotype showed up just a few times. The chain has TRBV5-1 and TRBJ1-3, with D unclear. Per germline, CDR1 SGHRS and CDR2 YFSETQ. The CDR3 covers 16 residues. The V end was cut by 0 bases, the J end by 0 bases, with 10 bases between. In nucleotides, the CDR3 is TGCGCCAGCAGCTTGGCCGGAGGATACTCTGGAAACACCATATATTTT. It translates to CASSLAGGYSGNTIYF.

This clonotype was seen only once. The chain employs TRBV27 and TRBJ2-3; D unclear. CDR1 and CDR2 (germline): MNHEY, SMNVEV (reference sequence). CDR3 length equals 13 residues. Trimming cost V 6 bases and J 4 bases, with 11 bases left between them. The CDR3, as DNA: TGTGCCAGCAGCCTCGGGTGGGCAGATACGCAGTATTTT. This codes for CASSLGWADTQYF.

The rearrangement uses TRBV5-1 and TRBJ2-7; TRBD1 might be the D (6 bases). Germline V lookup: CDR1 SGHRS, CDR2 YFSETQ. This CDR3 has 14 amino acids. Trimming shortened V by 1 base and J by 4 bases, and 12 bases separated the two germline ends. The CDR3 DNA is TGCGCCAGCAGCTTGATGGGCAGGGGTTACGAGCAGTACTTC. It is translated as CASSLMGRGYEQYF.

The chain uses TRBV7-9 and TRBJ1-5; D ambiguous. V lost 5 bases to trimming and J lost 12 bases, with 14 bases between them. Germline V gives CDR1 SEHNR, CDR2 FQNEAQ (reference sequence). The CDR3 contains 12 residues. The CDR3 DNA reads as TGTGCCAGCAGCCATGGCGAGGAGAGCCAGCATTTT. This codes for CASSHGEESQHF.

This clonotype was observed a handful of times. V is TRBV12-3 or TRBV12-4 and J is TRBJ2-1, with D possibly TRBD2 on 5 matching bases. V was pared by 4 bases and J by 4 bases, with 11 bases between. CDR3 length: 14 amino acids. This CDR3 is CASSSLGLYNEQFF. The CDR3, as DNA: TGTGCCAGCAGTTCCCTCGGACTGTACAATGAGCAGTTCTTC.

This chain joins TRBV20-1 and TRBJ2-2, with 8 bases matching TRBD1. The J segment lost 7 bases and the V segment lost 1 base, leaving 2 bases of the junction unmatched. The CDR3 loop spans 13 amino acids. Germline CDR1 reads DFQATT; CDR2 reads SNEGSKA (reference sequence). DNA of the CDR3: TGCAGTGCTAGAGCCAGGGGGCACGGGGAGCTGTTTTTT. Protein product: CSARARGHGELFF.

The rearrangement links TRBV9 to TRBJ2-2; weak D call: TRBD1 (5 bases). The CDR3 sequence is 14 residues long. V dropped 0 bases and J dropped 4 bases, with 7 bases sitting between them. Per the germline V gene, CDR1 is SGDLS and CDR2 is YYNGEE. The CDR3, as DNA: TGTGCCAGCAGCGTAGAGGGGCTCACCGGGGAGCTGTTTTTT. This translates into CASSVEGLTGELFF.